This T cell receptor (beta chain) was sequenced in a study of shared clonotypes between healthy human individuals. The overall study: Plates per donor: three CD4 naive, three CD4 memory, two CD8 naive, one CD8 memory. Study-level results: Clonotypes which were not shared had lower generation probabilities than clonotypes that all four donors shared.

Regarding this clone: The antigen is unknown.

Each sorted subset replicate got 200 ng genomic DNA, roughly 30,000 genomes. Only in-frame clones appear in the TCRdb table, and some are missing; sequencing was by immunoSEQ multiplex PCR. This table holds roughly 700,000 clones, approximately 74% found once. This TCR derives from a woman in her twenties or thirties in good health. Sequencing was done on a sample of memory CD4+ T cells sorted from blood. Subset noted: CD45RA-negative fraction.

The CDR3 DNA sequence: TGTGCCAGCAGAACGACAGGGATGAACACTGAAGCTTTCTTT. Its protein is CASRTTGMNTEAFF. The chain is built from TRBV27 and TRBJ1-1; 7 bases map to TRBD1. V shed 6 bases, J shed 0 bases, and the junction held 4 bases outside the gene matches. This CDR3 comprises 14 residues. The germline V gene encodes CDR1 MNHEY and CDR2 SMNVEV (reference sequence).